This TCR beta chain originates from a study of T cells in Graves' hyperthyroidism and ophthalmopathy. A remark on this clonotype: It is likely a read error, because the conserved phenylalanine at the end of the CDR3 is missing.

Absence of ophthalmopathy progression within 18 months defined stable Graves' hyperthyroidism. Subjects aged 18 to 65 presented with newly diagnosed hyperthyroidism of less than 2 months' duration. With 8 bases removed from V and 0 bases from J, the gap between germline ends came to 11 bases. Per germline, CDR1 GTSNPN and CDR2 SVGIG (reference sequence). The CDR3 loop spans 13 amino acids. Amplification yielded TCR beta CDR3 regions, with RNA transcripts as the source. Using the HTBI primer set, a first-round RT-PCR was run on the TCR CDR3. TCRdb itself ran the multiplex PCR reads through MiXCR, one entry per CDR3 protein. The data show a few hundred thousand distinct CDR3 sequences, around 42% seen once.

The origin of this receptor is a woman aged 18-35 years with Graves' hyperthyroidism. The V gene is TRBV30, the J gene TRBJ1-3; D is unclear. The sequenced sample was peripheral blood or thyroid tissue (not recorded which). CDR3 amino acids: CATAESSGNTIYL. In nucleotides, the CDR3 is TGTGCCACGGCCGAGTCCTCTGGAAACACCATATATCTT.